The 8 T cell receptor beta chains below all came from one sample that was sequenced in a study of CD8+CD57+ T cells in acquired aplastic anemia (dated 2018 in TCRdb). TCRdb records Illumina HiSeq 2000 as the sequencer. Profiling of TCR beta VDJ combinations and CDR3 sequences used genomic DNA as the template. The public reads were quality trimmed at Q25 with fastp and then assembled into clones with MiXCR by TCRdb, keeping productive beta chains. Each entry merges the rows of one CDR3 protein and shows their most common DNA and genes. Present in this sample are a few hundred thousand distinct CDR3 sequences, roughly 57% of which were seen just once. Roughly 29% of the sample is taken by the ten largest. Sequenced input: sorted CD4+, CD8+, or CD8+CD57+ T cells (not recorded which) from PBMCs. The receptors shown here come from a human donor in good health.

This clonotype was picked up many times. The J gene is TRBJ2-7, the V gene TRBV14; no clear D. V shed 0 bases and J shed 3 bases, with 12 bases lying between them. The CDR3 consists of 15 residues. CDR1 and CDR2 (germline): SGHDN, FVKESK. The CDR3 here is CASSQEFFGVYEQYF. The CDR3 coding sequence is TGTGCCAGCAGCCAAGAATTCTTTGGCGTCTACGAGCAGTACTTC.

This clonotype was counted once. V usage is TRBV7-9 and J usage is TRBJ2-5; D unclear. V was trimmed by 4 bases and J by 7 bases, leaving 10 bases between them. There are 12 residues in the CDR3. Germline V lookup: CDR1 SEHNR, CDR2 FQNEAQ (reference sequence). The CDR3 nucleotides are TGTGCCAGCAGCTGGGTCGGTGGGACCCAGTACTTC. Protein sequence: CASSWVGGTQYF.

CDR3 amino acids: CASSPWDGSARIDTQYF. CDR3 in DNA: TGTGCCAGCAGCCCATGGGACGGTTCGGCTAGGATAGATACGCAGTATTTT. The chain uses TRBV14 and TRBJ2-3, with D perhaps being TRBD1 or TRBD2 (5 bases each). The CDR3 spans 17 residues. V was pared by 4 bases and J by 5 bases, with 22 bases between. CDR1 and CDR2 from the germline V gene are SGHDN and FVKESK.

This rearrangement joins TRBV24-1 to TRBJ2-3; D is unclear. Germline V gene lookup returns CDR1 KGHDR and CDR2 SFDVKD. The V gene lost 0 bases and the J gene lost 4 bases, with 7 bases spanning the gap. This CDR3 spans 14 amino acids. In DNA, the CDR3 is TGTGCCACCAGTGATTTGCTGGAGTCAGATACGCAGTATTTT. This encodes CATSDLLESDTQYF.

The V and J genes are TRBV7-8 and TRBJ2-5, with 7 bases lining up with TRBD1. Germline values: CDR1 SGHVS, CDR2 FQNEAQ. CDR3 length: 15 amino acids. V shed 2 bases and J 10 bases; nucleotides not matched to a gene: 13. The CDR3 sequence is CASSLTGQGVYDQYF. CDR3 nucleotide sequence: TGTGCCAGCAGCTTAACGGGGCAGGGGGTCTACGACCAGTACTTC.

This clonotype has a count of ten or more. The rearrangement links TRBV5-1 to TRBJ2-3; 8 bases match TRBD2. V shed 4 bases, J shed 2 bases, and the junction held 9 bases outside the gene matches. The CDR3 runs 16 residues. Germline values: CDR1 SGHRS, CDR2 YFSETQ. The CDR3: CASSAGLVHLTDTQYF. The CDR3 nucleotides read TGCGCCAGCAGCGCGGGACTAGTGCACCTCACAGATACGCAGTATTTT.

The chain is built from TRBV2 and TRBJ2-2; perhaps D is TRBD1 or TRBD2 (6 bases each). The germline V gene has CDR1 SNHLY and CDR2 FYNNEI. CDR3 length: 13 amino acids. The ends were cut back, 7 bases at V and 7 bases at J, with 13 bases in the middle. The CDR3 reads CASIGGLSGELFF. CDR3 nucleotides: TGTGCCAGCATCGGGGGCCTTAGCGGGGAGCTGTTTTTT.

The sample holds one count of this clonotype. This CDR3 is CAIKRTGGDEQYF. In DNA form, the CDR3 reads TGTGCCATCAAGCGGACAGGGGGCGACGAGCAGTACTTC. This chain joins TRBV10-3 and TRBJ2-7; 11 bases agree with TRBD1. V lost 7 bases and J lost 5; bases outside the gene matches: 4. The CDR3 consists of 13 residues. CDR1 is ENHRY, CDR2 SYGVKD, per germline.